This note documents a single TCR beta chain sequence. V shed 1 base and J 3 bases; nucleotides not matched to a gene: 6. The CDR3 is 17 amino acids. Germline V lookup: CDR1 LGHNA, CDR2 YSLEER. The data were obtained in a study of T cell responses to AZD1222 COVID-19 vaccine. The repertoire was sequenced with immunoSEQ multiplex PCR; TCRdb's copy has only in-frame clones and lacks some. The table lists 100,000 or so clones, about 86% of them singletons, with over 1.2% in the top ten. The chain has TRBV4-3 and TRBJ1-6; 7 positions agree with TRBD1. The input for sequencing was peripheral blood, taken on day 0 of AZD1222 vaccination. The TCR comes from an adult in good health. CDR3 nucleotides: TGCGCCAGCAGCCAAGTTGCGGGACAGTTCTATAATTCACCCCTCCACTTT. Its protein product is CASSQVAGQFYNSPLHF.